Given below is one TCR beta chain in context. Participant age was roughly 18 to 95 years, and participants resided in fewer than 30 US areas. Participant reports of clinical history set cohort assignment. The sample belongs to a study of blood T cell repertoires in COVID-19. In the study's own analysis: Estimation of nucleated cell counts relied on the amplification of reference gene primers. Here immunoSEQ multiplex PCR was the method, and the copy in TCRdb shows in-frame clones only, minus some. The V and J calls and clone size come from that table; D and trimming were worked out from the DNA. The sample consists of roughly 200,000 clones, 80% to 90% of them appearing once. This CDR3 is built from 16 residues. Germline CDR1 is SGHAT and CDR2 is FQNNGV. V lost 5 bases, J lost 5 bases, and 7 bases stayed unmatched.

Sequences were obtained from PBMCs or T cells enriched from blood (not recorded which). The chain employs TRBV11-2 and TRBJ2-1, with 12 positions matching TRBD2. The receptor comes from a woman in her fifties or sixties who had been exposed to COVID-19. The chain's CDR3 is CASSTVGLAGHNEQFF. CDR3 sequence (DNA): TGTGCCAGCAGCACCGTGGGACTAGCGGGCCACAATGAGCAGTTCTTC.